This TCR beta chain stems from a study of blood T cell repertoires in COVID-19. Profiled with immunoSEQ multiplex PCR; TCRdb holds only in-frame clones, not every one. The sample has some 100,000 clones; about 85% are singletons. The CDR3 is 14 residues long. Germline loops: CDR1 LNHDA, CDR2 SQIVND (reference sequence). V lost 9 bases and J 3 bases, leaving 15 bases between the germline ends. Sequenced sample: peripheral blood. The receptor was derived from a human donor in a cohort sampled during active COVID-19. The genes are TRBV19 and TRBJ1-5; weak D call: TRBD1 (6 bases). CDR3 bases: TGTGCCAGCAGCCGGGCAGGGGTCAATCAGCCCCAGCATTTT. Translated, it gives CASSRAGVNQPQHF.